The rows below give T cell receptor beta chains drawn from one sample of a study of blood T cell repertoires in COVID-19. The repertoire was sequenced with immunoSEQ multiplex PCR; TCRdb's copy has only in-frame clones and lacks some. The table lists around 170,000 clones, approximately 86% of them singletons. The sample comprised peripheral blood. The receptors derive from a woman aged 25 to 39 with active or convalescent COVID-19. Each CDR3 is given with its conserved first and last residue. A D gene is named only where the DNA matches it firmly. The listing skips clone size in some rows; elsewhere it reads once, few, many or a size class.

j_gene | v_gene | d_gene | abundance | CDR3nt | CDR3aa
TRBJ2-7 | TRBV29-1 | - | - | TGCAGCTACCCAGGCGGGCAGAGCTCCTACGAGCAGTACTTC | CSYPGGQSSYEQYF
TRBJ1-2 | TRBV19 | TRBD1 | - | TGTGCCAGTAACGGCAGGGGGCTCCAATTGGGAGGCTACACCTTC | CASNGRGLQLGGYTF
TRBJ2-1 | TRBV27 | TRBD2 | - | TGTGCCAGCAGCCCGTTAGCGGGAGGGGACAATGAGCAGTTCTTC | CASSPLAGGDNEQFF
TRBJ1-2 | TRBV28 | - | - | TGTGCCAGCACCCTCCCTGGGACACCGAATTATGGCTACACCTTC | CASTLPGTPNYGYTF
TRBJ1-1 | TRBV9 | - | - | TGTGCCAGCAGCGTTCTACTAGAGACTGAAGCTTTCTTT | CASSVLLETEAFF
TRBJ2-1 | TRBV27 | TRBD2 | - | TGTGCCAGCAGTTTAGGGGGGGAACTCAATGAGCAGTTCTTC | CASSLGGELNEQFF
TRBJ2-5 | TRBV7-2 | - | - | TGTGCCAGCAGCTTACTGCAACCAGGAGAGACCCAGTACTTC | CASSLLQPGETQYF
TRBJ2-3 | TRBV15 | TRBD2 | - | TGTGCCACCAGCAGAGCCACCGCGGGAGCGGCAGATACGCAGTATTTT | CATSRATAGAADTQYF
TRBJ1-3 | TRBV6-5 | TRBD1 | - | TGTGCCAGCTCAAACTCCGGGACAGGAGGAAACACCATATATTTT | CASSNSGTGGNTIYF
TRBJ2-1 | TRBV4-1 | TRBD2 | - | TGCGCCAGCAGCCATGGGGGGGTACGCGAGCAGTTCTTC | CASSHGGVREQFF
TRBJ1-2 | TRBV19 | - | - | TGTGCCAGCCGACCCGGACAGAATGACTATGGCTACACCTTC | CASRPGQNDYGYTF
TRBJ1-4 | TRBV19 | TRBD1 | - | TGTGCCAGTAGGAGGACAGGGGTGGCTGAAAAACTGTTTTTT | CASRRTGVAEKLFF
TRBJ2-2 | TRBV9 | TRBD1 | - | TGTGCCAGCAGCGTAGGACAGGGATGGAACACCGGGGAGCTGTTTTTT | CASSVGQGWNTGELFF
TRBJ2-5 | TRBV6-2/TRBV6-3 | - | - | TGTGCCAGCAGTTACTCGACAGGTCAAGAGACCCAGTACTTC | CASSYSTGQETQYF
TRBJ2-3 | TRBV7-9 | TRBD2 | - | TGTGCCAGCAGCTCCAAGGCAGGACTAGCGGCAACAGATACGCAGTATTTT | CASSSKAGLAATDTQYF
TRBJ1-2 | TRBV29-1 | - | - | TGCAGCGTTGGCGCGGGTATGGGTGGCTACACCTTC | CSVGAGMGGYTF
TRBJ1-4 | TRBV7-7 | - | - | TGTGCTAGCAGCTTAGTTTGTACAGGGACTAATGAAAAACTGTTTTTT | CASSLVCTGTNEKLFF
TRBJ2-2 | TRBV2 | - | - | TGTGCCAGCAGTAGATCTCCAGGGCCTGCGAACACCGGGGAGCTGTTTTTT | CASSRSPGPANTGELFF
TRBJ2-1 | TRBV28 | - | - | TGTGCCAGCAGTTCGGACTCAATTGATGAGCAGTTCTTC | CASSSDSIDEQFF
TRBJ1-4 | TRBV5-1 | - | - | TGCGCCAGCAGCGACGGACAAGGTGAAAAACTGTTTTTT | CASSDGQGEKLFF
TRBJ2-1 | TRBV29-1 | - | few | TGCAGCGTTGAGCCCGATCCAGGGGTGAATTCCTACAATGAGCAGTTCTTC | CSVEPDPGVNSYNEQFF
TRBJ2-7 | TRBV19 | TRBD2 | - | TGTGCCAGTAGTAATTTACGGGAGGTGAACGAGCAGTACTTC | CASSNLREVNEQYF
TRBJ2-7 | TRBV18 | TRBD1 | once | TGTGCCAGCTCAACAGGGACAGGATCAACCTACGAGCAGTACTTC | CASSTGTGSTYEQYF
TRBJ1-6 | TRBV3-1/TRBV3-2 | - | - | TGTGCCAGCAGCCAAAGGGGGAGCTCCTATAATTCACCCCTCCACTTT | CASSQRGSSYNSPLHF
TRBJ1-5 | TRBV7-9 | - | - | TGTGCCAGCAGCTTAGATGGGCTCAATAATCAGCCCCAGCATTTT | CASSLDGLNNQPQHF
TRBJ2-3 | TRBV7-2 | - | - | TGTGCCAGCAGCTTAGACTCGGGCACAGATACGCAGTATTTT | CASSLDSGTDTQYF
TRBJ2-6 | TRBV2 | - | - | TGTGCCTCAGCGGAGATCCCCTCTGGGGCCAACGTCCTGACTTTC | CASAEIPSGANVLTF
TRBJ1-2 | TRBV27 | - | - | TGTGCCAGCAGTGACAGGATAAACTATGGCTACACCTTC | CASSDRINYGYTF
TRBJ1-3 | TRBV7-6 | - | - | TGTGCCAGCAGCCGGGTGGAGTTAGGTGGAAACACCATATATTTT | CASSRVELGGNTIYF
TRBJ2-1 | TRBV9 | - | once | TGTGCCAGCAGCGTAGATCCCGTAGACAAGCAGTTCTTC | CASSVDPVDKQFF
TRBJ2-2 | TRBV9 | - | - | TGTGCCAGCAGCGTAGAGAGCCTAAACACCGGGGAGCTGTTTTTT | CASSVESLNTGELFF
TRBJ1-5 | TRBV6-1 | - | - | TGTGCCAGCAGTGACGGACAGAATATAGAACGCAATCAGCCCCAGCATTTT | CASSDGQNIERNQPQHF
TRBJ2-3 | TRBV18 | TRBD1 | - | TGTGCCAGCTCACGGGACAGAAGCACAGATACGCAGTATTTT | CASSRDRSTDTQYF
TRBJ2-2 | TRBV25-1 | - | - | TGTGCCAGCAGTAGATCGGCGTTGAGGTCAAGCGGGGAGCTGTTTTTT | CASSRSALRSSGELFF
TRBJ2-5 | TRBV18 | - | - | TGTGCCAGCTCACACAGGGAAAGTAGAGGAGAGACCCAGTACTTC | CASSHRESRGETQYF
TRBJ2-1 | TRBV6-5 | - | - | TGTGCCAGCAGTTACCTGGGGCCCCCCTACAATGAGCAGTTCTTC | CASSYLGPPYNEQFF
TRBJ2-1 | TRBV4-1 | TRBD2 | - | TGCGCCAGCAGCCAGAGGCCGCGAGCGGGAAGCTCCTACAATGAGCAGTTCTTC | CASSQRPRAGSSYNEQFF
TRBJ2-6 | TRBV30 | TRBD1 | - | TGTGCCTGGAGTGTACAGGGGGTGTATTTCTCTGGGGCCAACGTCCTGACTTTC | CAWSVQGVYFSGANVLTF
TRBJ2-7 | TRBV13 | - | - | TGTGCCAGCAGCAATGAGGGTAGCTCCTACGAGCAGTACTTC | CASSNEGSSYEQYF
TRBJ1-5 | TRBV18 | - | - | TGTGCCAGCTCACCGGGCGGGGGCGCCACCCAGCCCCAGCATTTT | CASSPGGGATQPQHF
TRBJ2-5 | TRBV5-4 | - | - | TGTGCCAGCGGTGGTCAGTCTCAAGAGACCCAGTACTTC | CASGGQSQETQYF
TRBJ2-3 | TRBV9 | TRBD2 | - | TGTGCCAGCAGCGTAGATAAGGCGGGAGGTGTAACAGATACGCAGTATTTT | CASSVDKAGGVTDTQYF
TRBJ2-2 | TRBV6-5 | TRBD1 | - | TGTGCCAGCAGACCCAGGGGGCTAGGGACCGGGGAGCTGTTTTTT | CASRPRGLGTGELFF
TRBJ1-1 | TRBV6-1 | - | - | TGTGCCAGCTGTGAGACGAAGGGGGTCACTGAAGCTTTCTTT | CASCETKGVTEAFF
TRBJ1-6 | TRBV4-2 | - | - | TGTGCCAGCAGCCAAGACTTCTCAGGGAAGTACCTGGAGTATAATTCACCCCTCCACTTT | CASSQDFSGKYLEYNSPLHF
TRBJ2-7 | TRBV5-1 | - | - | TGCGCCAGCAGCTTGGTAGTCGACTCCTACGAGCAGTACTTC | CASSLVVDSYEQYF
TRBJ1-2 | TRBV10-3 | TRBD1 | - | TGTGCCATCAGTGAGTTTAGACAGGGGGATGGCTACACCTTC | CAISEFRQGDGYTF
TRBJ2-2 | TRBV28 | - | once | TGTGCCAGCAGATCAAACACCGGGGAGCTGTTTTTT | CASRSNTGELFF
TRBJ2-6 | TRBV7-6 | - | - | TGTGCCAGCAGCTTATTGGCAGGGGGGTCTGGGGCCAACGTCCTGACTTTC | CASSLLAGGSGANVLTF
TRBJ2-7 | TRBV5-1 | TRBD2 | many | TGCGCCAGCAGCCTGACGGCGGGAGGTGGCTACGAGCAGTACTTC | CASSLTAGGGYEQYF
TRBJ1-1 | TRBV4-1 | TRBD1 | - | TGCGCCAGCAGCCCCTTCCCAGGGGGAAAGACTGAAGCTTTCTTT | CASSPFPGGKTEAFF
TRBJ1-2 | TRBV29-1 | - | - | TGCAGCGTTGAGGGTGGGTGGGCCTATGGCTACACCTTC | CSVEGGWAYGYTF
TRBJ2-5 | TRBV30 | TRBD1 | - | TGTGCCTGGAAAGGGGCAGGGGGCATTGAGACCCAGTACTTC | CAWKGAGGIETQYF
TRBJ1-2 | TRBV5-1 | TRBD1 | - | TGCGCCAGCAGCCTAGACAGGGGTGAGGGCTACACCTTC | CASSLDRGEGYTF
TRBJ2-1 | TRBV6-5 | - | - | TGTGCCAGTACAGGGACATCCTACAATGAGCAGTTCTTC | CASTGTSYNEQFF
TRBJ2-3 | TRBV28 | TRBD2 | - | TGTGCCAGCAGTCTAACGCCGTGGGGGGGGACAGATACGCAGTATTTT | CASSLTPWGGTDTQYF
TRBJ1-1 | TRBV6-5 | - | - | TGTGCCAGCAGTTCACCAGGGCTGGGCCTCACTGAAGCTTTCTTT | CASSSPGLGLTEAFF
TRBJ2-1 | TRBV25-1 | - | few | TGTGCCAGCAGTGAACCATGGTCGGGCAATGAGCAGTTCTTC | CASSEPWSGNEQFF
TRBJ2-2 | TRBV2 | - | - | TGTGCCAGCACCAATCCACCCGGGCGGGTTAACACCGGGGAGCTGTTTTTT | CASTNPPGRVNTGELFF